Reported below is one T cell receptor beta chain. Its antigen is not identified. This entry belongs to a study of shared clonotypes between healthy human individuals. Study overall: The donor group consisted of a couple of women and a few men, aged 18 to 49.

Regarding the study as a whole: What limited the represented genetic and exposure-history diversity was the small number of donors. Some naive CD4 clonotypes, roughly 5%, turned up in common across several donors.

This CDR3 region has 12 residues. Trimming removed 2 bases from V and 3 bases from J, with 3 bases in between. CDR1 and CDR2 (germline): WNHNN, SYGVQD (reference sequence). TCRdb's copy holds only in-frame clones and misses some; the assay was immunoSEQ multiplex PCR. The sample records some 1.5 million clones, approximately 98% being singletons. Sequenced input: naive CD4+ T cells sorted from blood. Described subset: CD45RA+ positively selected. V gene TRBV10-1 combines with J gene TRBJ2-3, with no clear D. The TCR was taken from a man aged 30 to 45 in good health. The CDR3 reads CASSERTDTQYF. CDR3 nucleotide sequence: TGCGCCAGCAGTGAGCGAACAGATACGCAGTATTTT.